Listed here are 19 T cell receptor beta chains from one sample, sequenced in a study of T cell repertoires in cytomegalovirus infection. Their antigens remain unidentified. TCRdb re-derived calls from the reads in MiXCR, one entry per CDR3 protein. The table lists fewer than 1,000,000 distinct CDR3 sequences, roughly a third of them singletons. The specimen comprised cultured CD8+ T cells from PBMCs, sampled from culture after CMV antigen stimulation. Receptors were obtained from a human donor in good health (CMV status not recorded). Some clones in this sample may be carry-over from other donors' samples.

This chain links TRBV6-6 with TRBJ1-1; no reliable D call. This CDR3 region has 16 residues. Trimming stripped 2 bases from V and 2 bases from J, with 15 bases between. Germline values: CDR1 MNHNY, CDR2 SVGAGI (reference sequence). CDR3 sequence: CASSYRAWQKNTEAFF. CDR3 in DNA: TGTGCCAGCAGTTACAGGGCTTGGCAGAAAAACACTGAAGCTTTCTTT.

This chain links TRBV6-2 or TRBV6-3 with TRBJ2-7; no clear D gene. The V gene lost 2 bases and the J gene lost 5 bases, with 7 bases spanning the gap. Germline values: CDR1 MNHEY, CDR2 SVGEGT. CDR3 length: 12 amino acids. The CDR3 sequence is CASSYGLHEQYV. CDR3 in DNA: TGTGCCAGCAGTTACGGTTTACACGAGCAGTACGTC.

A single count supports this clonotype. The chain combines TRBV15 with TRBJ2-1, with 8 bases matching TRBD2. Trimming at V came to 4 bases and at J to 5 bases, leaving 4 bases not matched to a gene. The V gene's germline CDR1 is LNHNV and CDR2 YYDKDF (reference sequence). The CDR3 length is 14 residues. The CDR3 spells CATSTPGGDNEQFF. The DNA for the CDR3 is TGTGCCACCAGCACCCCGGGGGGGGACAATGAGCAGTTCTTC.

This clonotype was seen more than once but under ten times. The chain uses TRBV7-9 and TRBJ2-5; D perhaps matches TRBD2 (5 bases). There are 15 residues in the CDR3. V was cut by 7 bases and J by 2 bases, with 17 bases left in between. Germline CDR1 and CDR2: SEHNR and FQNEAQ (reference sequence). In nucleotides, the CDR3 is TGTGCCAGCATCCCCGACGACTACTATCAAGAGACCCAGTACTTC. This codes for CASIPDDYYQETQYF.

There are a few counts of this clonotype. The J gene is TRBJ1-1, the V gene TRBV19, with a possible D match to TRBD1 (6 bases). V gave up 5 bases and J gave up 6 bases, with 16 bases separating them. Germline CDR1 reads LNHDA; CDR2 reads SQIVND (reference sequence). The CDR3 has 14 residues. The CDR3: CASSPHWGAPEAFF. The CDR3 nucleotides read TGTGCCAGTAGTCCCCACTGGGGGGCCCCTGAAGCTTTCTTT.

V and J are TRBV12-3 or TRBV12-4 and TRBJ1-1, with D possibly being TRBD1 (5 bases). CDR3 length: 18 residues. V dropped 6 bases and J dropped 3 bases, with 26 bases sitting between them. The CDR3 nucleotides read TGTGCCAGCAGCTCGACAGTCCCGGGATCCGAGCGGGACACTGAAGCTTTCTTT. It codes for CASSSTVPGSERDTEAFF.

Note on this clonotype: A much larger clone sits a single nucleotide away, making a read error possible. The V call is TRBV10-3, the J call TRBJ1-6, with TRBD1 matching over 8 bases. The CDR3 totals 16 residues. In germline, CDR1 is ENHRY, CDR2 SYGVKD. CDR3 residues: CAISEWTGNFNSSLHF. CDR3 bases: TGTGCCATCAGTGAGTGGACAGGGAATTTCAATTCATCCCTCCACTTT.

The chain uses TRBV6-6 and TRBJ2-5; D may be TRBD1 or TRBD2 (5 bases each). Germline CDR1 is MNHNY and CDR2 is SVGAGI (reference sequence). The CDR3 contains 16 residues. V lost 0 bases and J lost 2, with 13 bases in between. CDR3 DNA: TGTGCCAGCAGTTACTCTGTGGGTGGGGGTCAAGAGACCCAGTACTTC. Translation gives CASSYSVGGGQETQYF.

This chain uses TRBV18 with TRBJ2-1; 8 nucleotides agree with TRBD2. J gave up 5 bases and V 0 bases, and 6 bases lay outside the gene matches. Germline CDR1 and CDR2: KGHSH and LQKENI. The CDR3 extends over 16 amino acids. The CDR3 DNA is TGTGCCAGCTCACCACCTTTTACTAGCGGAAACAATGAGCAGTTCTTC. Protein sequence: CASSPPFTSGNNEQFF.

V usage is TRBV15 and J usage is TRBJ2-1, with 7 bases that match TRBD1. CDR3 length equals 12 residues. The germline V gene has CDR1 LNHNV and CDR2 YYDKDF (reference sequence). With 1 base clipped from V and 12 bases from J, the junction kept 3 bases outside the gene matches. CDR3 in DNA: TGTGCCACCAGCAGAGCCGCAGGGGGGCAGTTCTTC. The encoded protein is CATSRAAGGQFF.

The gene calls are TRBV9 and TRBJ2-5, with TRBD1 identical over 8 bases. The V gene end was trimmed by 3 bases and the J gene end by 2 bases; junction bases not matched to a gene: 3. Looked up from germline, CDR1 is SGDLS and CDR2 is YYNGEE. This CDR3 has 14 amino acids. CDR3 sequence reads: CASSADRAQETQYF. The CDR3 DNA is TGTGCCAGCAGCGCGGACAGGGCTCAAGAGACCCAGTACTTC.

The chain recombines TRBV19 with TRBJ2-1; D gene uncertain. From germline, CDR1 is LNHDA and CDR2 SQIVND (reference sequence). The CDR3 totals 13 residues. V was pared by 5 bases and J by 10 bases, with 15 bases between. The CDR3 nucleotides read TGTGCCAGTAGTCCGCCTGGGAAATTGGAGCAGTTCTTC. Protein sequence: CASSPPGKLEQFF.

This clonotype was observed a few times. This chain connects TRBV12-3 or TRBV12-4 to TRBJ2-1, with 14 bases identical to TRBD2. The V gene end was trimmed by 6 bases and the J gene end by 7 bases; junction bases not matched to a gene: 5. The CDR3 sequence is 15 residues long. For the CDR3, the DNA is TGTGCCAGCAGGGGGACTAGCGGGGGATCGAATGAGCAGTTCTTC. It is translated as CASRGTSGGSNEQFF.

The V gene is TRBV4-3, the J gene TRBJ1-2; 7 bases are a match to TRBD1. Germline trimming cut 4 bases from V and 2 bases from J; bases unmatched to any gene: 7. In germline, CDR1 is LGHNA, CDR2 YSLEER. The CDR3 has 15 residues. The CDR3 reads CASSRNRGDNYGYTF. The CDR3 DNA reads as TGCGCCAGCAGCCGCAACAGGGGCGACAACTATGGCTACACCTTC.

This clonotype was observed a handful of times. The V and J genes are TRBV12-3 or TRBV12-4 and TRBJ1-3; TRBD1 aligns across 8 bases. J lost 2 bases, V lost 6 bases, and 6 bases had no gene match. The length of the CDR3 is 15 residues. CDR3 in amino acids: CASSSGTGAGNTIYF. In DNA form, the CDR3 reads TGTGCCAGCAGCTCCGGGACAGGAGCTGGAAACACCATATATTTT.

In its sample, this clonotype was seen a few times. The chain is built from TRBV7-9 and TRBJ2-6; a possible D gene is TRBD1 (6 bases). Trimming cost V 1 base and J 0 bases, with 13 bases left between them. CDR3 length: 18 residues. From germline, CDR1 is SEHNR and CDR2 FQNEAQ (reference sequence). CDR3 in amino acids: CASSLGDTVASGANVLTF. The CDR3 nucleotides read TGTGCCAGCAGCTTAGGGGACACCGTAGCCTCTGGGGCCAACGTCCTGACTTTC. Variable domain in full (rest from reference TRBV7-9 and TRBJ2-6): DTGVSQNPRHKITKRGQNVTFRCDPISEHNRLYWYRQTLGQGPEFLTYFQNEAQLEKSRLLSDRFSAERPKGSFSTLEIQRTEQGDSAMYLCASSLGDTVASGANVLTFGAGSRLTVL.

This clonotype was detected ten times or more. The V gene is TRBV7-2, the J gene TRBJ1-6; TRBD1 is a possible D gene (6 bases). The CDR3 length is 14 residues. Germline V CDR1 and CDR2: SGHTA, FQGNSA. Trimming cost V 1 base and J 10 bases, with 11 bases left between them. The CDR3 DNA sequence: TGTGCCAGCAGCTTAGAGGCAGGGGCCTCACCCCTCCACTTT. Protein sequence: CASSLEAGASPLHF.

This clonotype was seen repeatedly, ten times or more. The rearrangement links TRBV7-2 to TRBJ1-1; D possibly corresponds to TRBD1 (6 bases). The CDR3 has 16 residues. Germline V gene data show CDR1 as SGHTA and CDR2 as FQGNSA. V was cut by 5 bases and J by 1 base, with 17 bases left in between. CDR3 amino acids: CASSPRYTGPNTEAFF. The CDR3 DNA reads TGTGCCAGCAGCCCCAGATACACAGGGCCGAACACTGAAGCTTTCTTT.

V is TRBV3-1 and J is TRBJ2-6; no clear D gene. The V end was cut by 3 bases, the J end by 4 bases, with 19 bases between. Germline V CDR1 and CDR2: LGHDT, YNNKEL (reference sequence). This CDR3 comprises 18 residues. The CDR3 nucleotides read TGTGCCAGCAGCCATAGTACCCCGAGCGCGGAAGGGGCCAACGTCCTGACTTTC. Its protein product is CASSHSTPSAEGANVLTF.